The TCR beta chain under discussion was sequenced for a study of cytomegalovirus exposure and HLA in healthy donors. Study background: A subsequent analysis stated that the approximately 120 validation repertoires were run on the same platform as the approximately 610 first-cohort repertoires. Overall study findings and caveats: Testing in vitro showed a few CMV-associated chains specific for CMV antigens. TCR beta chains numbering 164 were designated cytomegalovirus-associated.

TCRdb's table, derived via immunoSEQ multiplex PCR, lists solely in-frame clones and lacks some. The sample lists around 350,000 clones, 75% to 90% occurring once. The V and J ends lost 3 bases and 3 bases, in that order; junction bases with no gene match: 13. Germline-derived CDR1 and CDR2 are KGHSH and LQKENI. This CDR3 is 18 amino acids long. Comments on this clone: Its antigen is not known.

The rearrangement uses TRBV18 and TRBJ1-2; 10 bases line up with TRBD1. Sequencing was performed on PBMCs. The source of this sequence is a woman aged 18-29 years in good health and CMV-seronegative. CDR3 in DNA: TGTGCCAGCTCACCGCGAGACAGGGGGCGAGGAGTGTACTATGGCTACACCTTC. Protein: CASSPRDRGRGVYYGYTF.